The T cell receptor beta chain described here comes from a study of Ad26.COV2.S vaccination and SARS-CoV-2 variants. Study details: Once or twice, 56 days apart, Ad26.COV2.S was delivered intramuscularly.

Overall study results and limits: Marked by substantial breadth, spike-specific CD8+ and CD4+ T cell responses were reportedly seen after vaccination.

The V and J ends lost 8 bases and 8 bases, in that order; junction bases with no gene match: 7. Germline V gene sequence: CDR1 SGHRS, CDR2 YFSETQ. The CDR3 runs to 13 residues. Regarding this clone: Its antigen is not known.

Documented treatment: some 20 received Ad26.COV2.S at low or high dose, single or two shots; about 5 received placebo; per-sample allocation not given. It was on day 63 after the first vaccine or placebo injection that samples were taken. Ad26 vector vaccine expressed Wuhan-strain SARS-CoV-2 spike. This table comes from immunoSEQ multiplex PCR, and its TCRdb copy is limited to in-frame clones, with some not included. Of hundreds of thousands of clones listed, about 87% are singletons. The TCR comes from a person between 18 and 65 years old who received the Ad26.COV2.S COVID-19 vaccine or a placebo. The chain is built from TRBV5-1 and TRBJ1-2, with 12 bases lining up with TRBD1. The sequences come from peripheral blood, collected in a trial of Ad26.COV2.S vaccine versus placebo. This CDR3 is CASGDRGRRGYTF. In DNA, the CDR3 is TGCGCCAGTGGGGACAGGGGGCGCCGAGGCTACACCTTC. Filled out from reference TRBV5-1 and TRBJ1-2, the complete variable domain reads KAGVTQTPRYLIKTRGQQVTLSCSPISGHRSVSWYQQTPGQGLQFLFEYFSETQRNKGNFPGRFSGRQFSNSRSEMNVSTLELGDSALYLCASGDRGRRGYTFGSGTRLTVV.